The 32 T cell receptor beta chains below all came from one sample that was sequenced in a study of vaccination and CD4 T cells after COVID-19. Cultured CD4+ T cell DNA was sequenced using the Oncomine TCR Beta short-read assay. TCRdb analysed the PCR reads with MiXCR anew, one entry per CDR3 protein. The table includes about 13,000 distinct CDR3 sequences, 25% to 35% detected once. Treatment described: approximately 11-day PBMC culture with coronavirus spike peptide pools or control peptides (ViraFEST assay). These receptors are not linked to any known antigen. The sample comprised CD4+ T cells from blood, cultured in vitro. These receptors all come from a human donor who had recovered from COVID-19.

The rearrangement uses TRBV19 and TRBJ1-2, with 9 bases that match TRBD1. CDR3 length: 16 residues. V shed 3 bases, J shed 4 bases, and the junction held 9 bases outside the gene matches. Germline V gene sequence: CDR1 LNHDA, CDR2 SQIVND (reference sequence). CDR3 amino acids: CASSMSGTGNFYGYTF. The DNA of the CDR3 is TGTGCCAGTAGTATGTCCGGGACAGGGAACTTCTATGGCTACACCTTC. The whole variable domain, filled in from reference TRBV19 and TRBJ1-2, reads DGGITQSPKYLFRKEGQNVTLSCEQNLNHDAMYWYRQDPGQGLRLIYYSQIVNDFQKGDIAEGYSVSREKKESFPLTVTSAQKNPTAFYLCASSMSGTGNFYGYTFGSGTRLTVV.

This clonotype has just a few counts. The chain joins TRBV6-1 to TRBJ1-5; D perhaps matches TRBD1 (5 bases). In germline, CDR1 is MNHNS, CDR2 SASEGT. The CDR3 has 15 residues. Trimming removed 0 bases at V and 6 bases at J, with 12 bases between. CDR3 amino acids: CASSEARAGGQPQHF. The CDR3 coding sequence is TGTGCCAGCAGTGAAGCCAGGGCGGGGGGTCAGCCCCAGCATTTT.

There are a few counts of this clonotype. V gene TRBV12-3 or TRBV12-4 combines with J gene TRBJ1-2; TRBD1 matches at 7 bases. CDR3 length: 15 residues. V shed 5 bases and J 6 bases; nucleotides not matched to a gene: 12. The CDR3 loop is CASSPTGETGHGYTF. CDR3 in DNA: TGTGCCAGCAGTCCCACAGGGGAGACGGGTCATGGCTACACCTTC.

The rearrangement uses TRBV7-9 and TRBJ2-7, with D unclear. This CDR3 is built from 12 residues. Between the trimmed V and J ends, which lost 4 bases and 3 bases, there was a span of 7 bases. In germline, CDR1 is SEHNR, CDR2 FQNEAQ (reference sequence). Written as DNA, the CDR3 is TGTGCCAGCAGCTCCAACGACTACGAGCAGTACTTC. This translates into CASSSNDYEQYF. The variable domain in full, with the rest retrieved from reference TRBV7-9 and TRBJ2-7, is DTGVSQNPRHKITKRGQNVTFRCDPISEHNRLYWYRQTLGQGPEFLTYFQNEAQLEKSRLLSDRFSAERPKGSFSTLEIQRTEQGDSAMYLCASSSNDYEQYFGPGTRLTVT.

By frequency in the sample, this clonotype is medium-sized. The chain is built from TRBV7-2 and TRBJ1-2; 8 bases are shared with TRBD1. The CDR3 is 16 residues long. Germline assignment: CDR1 SGHTA and CDR2 FQGNSA. Trimming removed 5 bases from V and 0 bases from J; junction bases left unmatched: 8. The CDR3 DNA sequence: TGTGCCAGCAGCCCCGGCCGGACAGGGACTAACTATGGCTACACCTTC. It specifies CASSPGRTGTNYGYTF.

This clonotype was observed a handful of times. V usage is TRBV5-5 and J usage is TRBJ1-2; 8 bases are shared with TRBD1. The CDR3 length is 13 residues. Per the germline V gene, CDR1 is SGHKS and CDR2 is YYEKEE (reference sequence). V gave up 6 bases and J gave up 5 bases; unmatched junction bases: 6. The CDR3 spells CASKQGALYGYTF. CDR3 coding DNA: TGTGCCAGCAAGCAGGGGGCCCTTTATGGCTACACCTTC.

This clonotype turned up a few times. The chain carries TRBV29-1 and TRBJ2-2; D not certain. The CDR3 totals 13 residues. Germline CDR1 is SQVTM and CDR2 is ANQGSEA. Trimming took off 8 bases at V and 3 bases at J, with 13 bases between the two ends. CDR3 sequence reads: CSLRDQDTGELFF. CDR3 coding DNA: TGCAGCCTTCGTGATCAAGACACCGGGGAGCTGTTTTTT.

V and J are TRBV2 and TRBJ1-4; 7 bases match TRBD1. The CDR3 contains 14 residues. Trimming cost V 6 bases and J 5 bases; bases outside gene matches: 6. Germline V gene lookup returns CDR1 SNHLY and CDR2 FYNNEI. The CDR3, as DNA: TGTGCCAGCAGGAGACAGGGATCCAATGAAAAACTGTTTTTT. Protein: CASRRQGSNEKLFF.

The gene calls are TRBV18 and TRBJ1-5, with a weak D call TRBD1 (5 bases). V was cut by 3 bases and J by 11 bases, with 11 bases left in between. The V gene's germline CDR1 is KGHSH and CDR2 LQKENI. CDR3 length: 12 amino acids. CDR3 sequence (DNA): TGTGCCAGCTCACCGGGCCAGGGTTCCCAGCATTTT. Its protein product is CASSPGQGSQHF.

This clonotype was observed a handful of times. The gene calls are TRBV2 and TRBJ1-6; D may be TRBD1 (6 bases). V was clipped by 6 bases and J by 8 bases, with 17 bases between them. CDR1 is SNHLY and CDR2 is FYNNEI in the germline V gene. CDR3 length: 15 residues. CDR3 nucleotide sequence: TGTGCCAGCAGCCTTGGACAGAGGGGGGATTCACCCCTCCACTTT. It yields the protein CASSLGQRGDSPLHF.

V and J are TRBV4-2 and TRBJ1-6; the match to TRBD1 covers 11 bases. CDR3 length equals 18 residues. From germline, CDR1 is LGHNA and CDR2 YNFKEQ. J was trimmed by 12 bases and V by 2 bases; bases with no gene match: 15. The CDR3 DNA sequence: TGTGCCAGCAGCCAAATACAGGGAGGGACAGGGGGTAGTCGACCCCTCCACTTT. Its translation: CASSQIQGGTGGSRPLHF.

V usage is TRBV15 and J usage is TRBJ2-5; possibly TRBD2 for D (6 bases). Germline assignment: CDR1 LNHNV and CDR2 YYDKDF (reference sequence). V shed 5 bases and J shed 2 bases, with 15 bases lying between them. The CDR3 runs 15 residues. The CDR3 sequence: CATSGLSGVQETQYF. CDR3 in DNA: TGTGCCACCAGCGGCCTATCGGGGGTTCAAGAGACCCAGTACTTC.

This rearrangement joins TRBV7-2 to TRBJ1-6, with TRBD1 identical over 11 bases. Germline CDR1 and CDR2: SGHTA and FQGNSA. Trimming at V came to 5 bases and at J to 9 bases, leaving 6 bases not matched to a gene. The length of the CDR3 is 15 residues. CDR3 bases: TGTGCCAGCAGCCAATCGGGACAGGGGGGTTCACCCCTCCACTTT. This codes for CASSQSGQGGSPLHF. Together with reference TRBV7-2 and TRBJ1-6, the CDR3 gives the full variable domain: GAGVSQSPSNKVTEKGKDVELRCDPISGHTALYWYRQSLGQGLEFLIYFQGNSAPDKSGLPSDRFSAERTGGSVSTLTIQRTQQEDSAVYLCASSQSGQGGSPLHFGNGTRLTVT.

This clonotype was observed a handful of times. The chain couples TRBV7-9 to TRBJ1-3; D gene uncertain. The V end was cut by 0 bases, the J end by 1 base, with 13 bases between. The CDR3 runs to 17 residues. In germline, CDR1 is SEHNR, CDR2 FQNEAQ (reference sequence). CDR3 bases: TGTGCCAGCAGCTTAGCGTGGTGGGGTTCGTCTGGAAACACCATATATTTT. It specifies CASSLAWWGSSGNTIYF. Filled out from reference TRBV7-9 and TRBJ1-3, the complete variable domain reads DTGVSQNPRHKITKRGQNVTFRCDPISEHNRLYWYRQTLGQGPEFLTYFQNEAQLEKSRLLSDRFSAERPKGSFSTLEIQRTEQGDSAMYLCASSLAWWGSSGNTIYFGEGSWLTVV.

By share of the sample, this clonotype is medium-sized. This chain connects TRBV7-2 to TRBJ2-2, with D tentatively TRBD2 (5 bases). This CDR3 comprises 15 residues. Germline values: CDR1 SGHTA, CDR2 FQGNSA. The V gene lost 6 bases and the J gene lost 6 bases, with 17 bases spanning the gap. The CDR3 coding sequence is TGTGCCAGCAGGTCGTCCGGGCTAGCTTCCGGGGAGCTGTTTTTT. This sequence encodes CASRSSGLASGELFF. Full variable domain (remainder filled in from reference TRBV7-2 and TRBJ2-2): GAGVSQSPSNKVTEKGKDVELRCDPISGHTALYWYRQSLGQGLEFLIYFQGNSAPDKSGLPSDRFSAERTGGSVSTLTIQRTQQEDSAVYLCASRSSGLASGELFFGEGSRLTVL.

The DNA of the CDR3 is TGTGCCAGCACCCTCATGGGAGGTTACGAGCAGTACTTC. Residues: CASTLMGGYEQYF. The V and J genes are TRBV27 and TRBJ2-7; possible D gene TRBD2, 6 bases. Germline CDR1 and CDR2: MNHEY and SMNVEV (reference sequence). The V end was cut by 7 bases, the J end by 4 bases, with 14 bases between. The CDR3 covers 13 residues.

V and J are TRBV12-5 and TRBJ1-2, with a possible D match to TRBD1 (5 bases). CDR3 length equals 11 residues. Germline CDR1 and CDR2: LGHNT and FRNRAP. Between the trimmed V and J ends, which lost 5 bases and 8 bases, there was a span of 9 bases. CDR3 loop: CASGIGAGYTF. CDR3 bases: TGTGCTAGTGGTATCGGGGCGGGCTACACCTTC. The variable domain in full, with the rest retrieved from reference TRBV12-5 and TRBJ1-2, is DARVTQTPRHKVTEMGQEVTMRCQPILGHNTVFWYRQTMMQGLELLAYFRNRAPLDDSGMPKDRFSAEMPDATLATLKIQPSEPRDSAVYFCASGIGAGYTFGSGTRLTVV.

This clonotype has more than one count but fewer than ten. CDR3 loop: CSARGAAGDTEAFF. CDR3 sequence (DNA): TGCAGTGCTAGAGGGGCCGCCGGAGACACTGAAGCTTTCTTT. The V gene is TRBV20-1, the J gene TRBJ1-1; D is unresolved. Trimming left V 1 base short and J 3 bases short, with 12 bases between. Germline V lookup: CDR1 DFQATT, CDR2 SNEGSKA (reference sequence). CDR3 size: 14 residues.

This rearrangement joins TRBV19 to TRBJ2-1; 9 bases align to TRBD1. V lost 5 bases to trimming and J lost 7 bases; unmatched junction nucleotides: 6. This CDR3 has 14 residues. The germline CDR1 and CDR2 sequences are LNHDA and SQIVND (reference sequence). Here the CDR3 reads CASSSYRGRNEQFF. The CDR3 DNA reads TGTGCCAGTAGTTCCTACAGGGGGCGGAATGAGCAGTTCTTC.

The table lists this clonotype with a few counts. V gene TRBV2 combines with J gene TRBJ2-2, with TRBD1 matching 10 bases. This CDR3 spans 14 amino acids. V shed 6 bases and J 6 bases; nucleotides not matched to a gene: 4. Germline V lookup: CDR1 SNHLY, CDR2 FYNNEI. The CDR3 loop reads CASSQDRGPGELFF. CDR3 in DNA: TGTGCCAGCAGCCAAGACAGGGGGCCCGGGGAGCTGTTTTTT.

This clonotype has just a few counts. The V gene is TRBV7-9, the J gene TRBJ2-7; maybe TRBD1 (6 bases). Germline V gene data show CDR1 as SEHNR and CDR2 as FQNEAQ (reference sequence). V gave up 2 bases and J gave up 4 bases, with 15 bases separating them. The CDR3 sequence is 15 residues long. DNA of the CDR3: TGTGCCAGCAGCTTAAACAGGGTTGATGGTTACGAGCAGTACTTC. Its protein product is CASSLNRVDGYEQYF.

This chain connects TRBV11-3 to TRBJ2-7; 8 positions match TRBD1. The length of the CDR3 is 15 residues. Germline CDR1 SGHNT, CDR2 YENEEA. V trimming: 1 base; J trimming: 4 bases; junction bases outside the gene matches: 6. The CDR3 spells CASSLGGDRGYEQYF. DNA for the CDR3: TGTGCCAGCAGCTTAGGCGGAGACAGGGGATACGAGCAGTACTTC. The full variable domain, its missing parts supplied by reference TRBV11-3 and TRBJ2-7, is EAGVVQSPRYKIIEKKQPVAFWCNPISGHNTLYWYLQNLGQGPELLIRYENEEAVDDSQLPKDRFSAERLKGVDSTLKIQPAELGDSAVYLCASSLGGDRGYEQYFGPGTRLTVT.

V and J are TRBV12-3 or TRBV12-4 and TRBJ1-2; 12 positions match TRBD1. The CDR3 covers 14 residues. Trimming took 5 bases from V and 8 from J; bases not matched to a gene: 6. The CDR3 region has the DNA TGTGCCAGCAGTCCGGGACAGGGGGCTGGGGGCTACACCTTC. Its translation is CASSPGQGAGGYTF.

The chain uses TRBV2 and TRBJ2-1, with TRBD2 matching over 10 bases. The CDR3 is 15 amino acids. V shed 2 bases, J shed 4 bases, and the junction held 2 bases outside the gene matches. CDR1 SNHLY and CDR2 FYNNEI come from the germline V gene. The DNA for the CDR3 is TGTGCCAGCAGTGAAACTAGCGGGGTGTACAATGAGCAGTTCTTC. Translation gives CASSETSGVYNEQFF.

The chain links TRBV6-4 to TRBJ1-1, with D perhaps TRBD1 (6 bases). The V and J ends lost 3 bases and 1 base respectively, with 6 bases between them. This CDR3 is 13 amino acids long. Germline V gene sequence: CDR1 MRHNA, CDR2 SNTAGT. CDR3 region: CASSEQGNTEAFF. CDR3 DNA sequence: TGTGCCAGCAGTGAACAGGGGAACACTGAAGCTTTCTTT.

The chain links TRBV20-1 to TRBJ2-2; D may be TRBD1 (6 bases). Trimming removed 0 bases at V and 5 bases at J, with 19 bases between. CDR1 is DFQATT, CDR2 SNEGSKA, per germline (reference sequence). The CDR3 runs 17 residues. The CDR3 DNA is TGCAGTGCTAGAGATGGGCGGCAGGGGCCTCTTACCGGGGAGCTGTTTTTT. As protein: CSARDGRQGPLTGELFF.

This chain links TRBV10-1 with TRBJ2-1; D possibly matches TRBD1 or TRBD2 (5 bases each). Between the trimmed V and J ends, which lost 3 bases and 7 bases, there was a span of 16 bases. The CDR3 has 15 residues. The germline V gene has CDR1 WNHNN and CDR2 SYGVQD (reference sequence). The DNA for the CDR3 is TGCGCCAGCAGTGAAGGGGTGACAAGGAGGAATGAGCAGTTCTTC. Translation gives CASSEGVTRRNEQFF.

In its sample, this clonotype was seen a few times. The CDR3 nucleotides are TGTGCCAGCAGGACCCCCGGGACACCCGCGACCCAAGATGGCTACACCTTC. This translates into CASRTPGTPATQDGYTF. V and J are TRBV6-1 and TRBJ1-2, with D possibly TRBD1 on 6 matching bases. The CDR3 totals 17 residues. Germline V gene data show CDR1 as MNHNS and CDR2 as SASEGT. V dropped 6 bases and J dropped 6 bases, with 26 bases sitting between them.

This rearrangement joins TRBV18 to TRBJ1-6; no clear D. Trimming shortened V by 2 bases and J by 0 bases, and 5 bases separated the two germline ends. CDR3 length: 15 amino acids. CDR1 and CDR2 from the germline V gene are KGHSH and LQKENI. Written as DNA, the CDR3 is TGTGCCAGCTCACCAGGGAGCTCCTATAATTCACCCCTCCACTTT. This translates into CASSPGSSYNSPLHF.

The rearrangement uses TRBV6-2 or TRBV6-3 and TRBJ2-6; D perhaps matches TRBD2 (5 bases). CDR1 MNHEY and CDR2 SVGEGT come from the germline V gene. Trimming stripped 8 bases from V and 1 base from J, with 15 bases between. The CDR3 is 16 residues long. The CDR3: CASGTSRTSGANVLTF. The CDR3 DNA follows: TGTGCCAGCGGTACCTCCCGGACTTCTGGGGCCAACGTCCTGACTTTC.

The genes are TRBV6-5 and TRBJ1-2; D not certain. V lost 4 bases to trimming and J lost 5 bases, with 14 bases between them. Per the germline V gene, CDR1 is MNHEY and CDR2 is SVGAGI. This CDR3 has 14 amino acids. The CDR3 reads CASSLPSGKYGYTF. The CDR3 region has the DNA TGTGCCAGCAGTTTACCGAGTGGGAAATATGGCTACACCTTC.

This clonotype was counted between two and nine times. An end of the junction does not agree with germline; a read error may underlie this. V is TRBV6-1 and J is TRBJ1-6; no definite D call. The germline V gene encodes CDR1 MNHNS and CDR2 SASEGT. The CDR3 loop spans 15 amino acids. Here the CDR3 DNA reads TGTGCCAGTAGTGGTCAGAGCTCCTATAATTCACCCCTCCACTTT. Translating gives CASSGQSSYNSPLHF.